The 6 T cell receptor beta chains listed next were all sequenced from one sample in a study of response to subunit inactivated influenza vaccine. TCRdb redid the calling of the RT-PCR reads with MiXCR, one entry per CDR3 protein. The sample shows approximately 530,000 distinct CDR3 sequences, around 8% of them seen only once. This specimen was PBMCs from blood, taken approximately 25 months after vaccination. Receptor source: a man between 50 and 75 years old who received an inactivated influenza vaccine.

Only a few counts were recorded for this clonotype. The V gene is TRBV19, the J gene TRBJ2-7, with 8 bases that match TRBD2. This CDR3 comprises 14 residues. V dropped 4 bases and J dropped 1; count of bases not matched to a gene: 3. The germline gives CDR1 LNHDA, CDR2 SQIVND (reference sequence). This CDR3 is CASSTGTRSYEQYF. CDR3 bases: TGTGCCAGTAGTACCGGGACTAGATCCTACGAGCAGTACTTC.

The genes are TRBV7-8 and TRBJ2-1, with 8 bases lining up with TRBD2. V lost 5 bases and J lost 7; bases outside the gene matches: 13. This CDR3 has 16 residues. Germline V gives CDR1 SGHVS, CDR2 FQNEAQ. CDR3 amino acids: CASSRLNSGRGNEQFF. In DNA form, the CDR3 reads TGTGCCAGCAGCCGCCTGAACAGCGGGAGAGGTAATGAGCAGTTCTTC. The full variable domain, with the rest looked up from reference TRBV7-8 and TRBJ2-1, is GAGVSQSPRYKVAKRGQDVALRCDPISGHVSLFWYQQALGQGPEFLTYFQNEAQLDKSGLPSDRFFAERPEGSVSTLKIQRTQQEDSAVYLCASSRLNSGRGNEQFFGPGTRLTVL.

In its sample, this clonotype was seen a few times. The genes are TRBV20-1 and TRBJ2-7, with 13 bases fitting TRBD2. Trimming at V came to 3 bases and at J to 5 bases, leaving 7 bases not matched to a gene. Germline lookup yields CDR1 DFQATT and CDR2 SNEGSKA (reference sequence). The CDR3 sequence is 15 residues long. CDR3 amino acids: CSASYGTSGINEQYF. The CDR3 coding sequence is TGCAGTGCTAGTTATGGGACTAGCGGGATCAACGAGCAGTACTTC.

Ten or more counts support this clonotype. J is TRBJ1-1 and V is TRBV20-1, with a weak D call TRBD1 (6 bases). CDR3 size: 14 residues. Looked up from germline, CDR1 is DFQATT and CDR2 is SNEGSKA (reference sequence). V was pared by 7 bases and J by 0 bases, with 15 bases between. CDR3 amino acids: CSGRFGQLNTEAFF. DNA for the CDR3: TGCAGTGGCAGATTTGGACAGCTGAACACTGAAGCTTTCTTT.

This clonotype was observed many times. The chain recombines TRBV5-1 with TRBJ1-3; no clear D gene. CDR3 size: 15 residues. CDR1 and CDR2 (germline): SGHRS, YFSETQ. Trimming pared 3 bases from V and 3 bases from J, leaving 13 bases between. The CDR3 nucleotides are TGCGCCAGCAGCTCTACTCCGGGAGTTGGAAACACCATATATTTT. Amino acid sequence: CASSSTPGVGNTIYF. Filled out from reference TRBV5-1 and TRBJ1-3, the complete variable domain reads KAGVTQTPRYLIKTRGQQVTLSCSPISGHRSVSWYQQTPGQGLQFLFEYFSETQRNKGNFPGRFSGRQFSNSRSEMNVSTLELGDSALYLCASSSTPGVGNTIYFGEGSWLTVV.

This clonotype was counted at least ten times. V and J are TRBV5-1 and TRBJ2-7; 7 nucleotides align to TRBD2. V was pared by 1 base and J by 4 bases, with 2 bases of the junction left unmatched. CDR1 is SGHRS and CDR2 is YFSETQ in the germline V gene. The CDR3 has 13 residues. The CDR3 here is CASSLRGSYEQYF. The CDR3, as DNA: TGCGCCAGCAGCTTGCGCGGGAGTTACGAGCAGTACTTC.